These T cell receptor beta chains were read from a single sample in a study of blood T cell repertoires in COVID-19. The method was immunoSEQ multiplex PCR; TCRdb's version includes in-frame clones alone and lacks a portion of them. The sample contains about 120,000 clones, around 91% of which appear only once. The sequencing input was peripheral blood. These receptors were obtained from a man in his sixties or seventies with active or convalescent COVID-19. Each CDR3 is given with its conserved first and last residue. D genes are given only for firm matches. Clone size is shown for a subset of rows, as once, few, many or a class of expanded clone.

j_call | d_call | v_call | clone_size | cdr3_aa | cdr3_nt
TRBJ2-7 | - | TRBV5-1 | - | CASSSTHTGSYEQYF | TGCGCCAGCAGCTCAACTCACACAGGCTCCTACGAGCAGTACTTC
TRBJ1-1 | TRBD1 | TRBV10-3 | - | CAISDGPEDRAFF | TGTGCCATCAGTGACGGACCCGAGGACAGGGCTTTCTTT
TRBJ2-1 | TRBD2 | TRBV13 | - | CASSSYPWTSGSPLVLKEQFF | TGTGCCAGCAGCTCCTACCCTTGGACTAGCGGGAGTCCTTTAGTCCTCAAGGAGCAGTTCTTC
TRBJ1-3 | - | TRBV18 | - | CASSAQGPGNTIYF | TGTGCCAGCTCAGCGCAGGGTCCTGGAAACACCATATATTTT
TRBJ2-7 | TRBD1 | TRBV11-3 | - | CASSRSGTGGYEQYF | TGTGCCAGCAGTCGCTCCGGGACAGGGGGCTACGAGCAGTACTTC
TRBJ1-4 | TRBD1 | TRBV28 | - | CASGQGPHEKLFF | TGTGCCAGCGGACAGGGGCCGCATGAAAAACTGTTTTTT
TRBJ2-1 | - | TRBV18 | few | CASSARASARDNEQFF | TGTGCCAGCTCAGCCCGGGCTAGCGCAAGAGACAATGAGCAGTTCTTC
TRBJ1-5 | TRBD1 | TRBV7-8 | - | CASSRDREALGVGNQPQHF | TGTGCCAGCAGCCGGGACAGGGAGGCGCTTGGGGTCGGCAATCAGCCCCAGCATTTT
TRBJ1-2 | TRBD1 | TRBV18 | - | CASSPSATGEYGYTF | TGTGCCAGCTCACCTTCCGCCACAGGGGAATATGGCTACACCTTC
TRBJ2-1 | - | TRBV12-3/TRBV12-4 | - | CASSLNRDEQFF | TGTGCCAGCAGCTTAAACAGGGATGAGCAGTTCTTC
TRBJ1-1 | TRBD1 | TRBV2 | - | CASSFDRGQGEAFF | TGTGCCAGCAGTTTTGACAGGGGGCAAGGAGAAGCTTTCTTT